This is a list of T cell receptor beta chains from one sample in a study of blood T cell repertoires in COVID-19. Sequenced by immunoSEQ multiplex PCR; TCRdb stores in-frame clones only, minus some. The sample has roughly 150,000 clones; about 88% are singletons. The source material was peripheral blood. Source of these receptors: a man between 60 and 75 years old with active or convalescent COVID-19. Each CDR3 is given with its conserved first and last residue. The D gene is left open where the match is weak. Size tells how often a clone was seen (once, few, many) or the class of an expanded clone, and some rows leave it out.

size,D,V,J,CDR3,DNA
few,-,TRBV9,TRBJ1-4,CASSGRQSNEKLFF,TGTGCCAGCAGCGGACGACAGAGTAATGAAAAACTGTTTTTT
-,TRBD1,TRBV10-3,TRBJ2-1,CAIRETGGAYNEQFF,TGTGCCATCAGAGAGACAGGGGGCGCCTACAATGAGCAGTTCTTC
-,-,TRBV2,TRBJ2-5,CASRGLPLDF,TGTGCCAGCAGGGGACTCCCCCTAGACTTC
-,TRBD2,TRBV6-5,TRBJ2-7,CASSRGLAEQYF,TGTGCCAGCAGTAGGGGACTAGCTGAGCAGTACTTC
-,-,TRBV5-1,TRBJ1-2,CASSLVPGPNYGYTF,TGCGCCAGCAGCTTGGTTCCAGGGCCTAACTATGGCTACACCTTC
-,-,TRBV6-6,TRBJ1-5,CASSYETVNSNQPQHF,TGTGCCAGCAGTTACGAGACAGTGAATAGCAATCAGCCCCAGCATTTT
once,TRBD1,TRBV6-5,TRBJ1-2,CASSYTTGTGSRGYTF,TGTGCCAGCAGTTACACGACAGGGACGGGGTCTCGCGGCTACACCTTC
-,-,TRBV10-1,TRBJ1-2,CASSESSRAGYTF,TGCGCCAGCAGTGAGTCGTCCAGGGCTGGCTACACCTTC
-,TRBD1,TRBV6-5,TRBJ2-1,CASSYDRGLYNEQFF,TGTGCCAGCAGTTACGACAGGGGTTTATACAATGAGCAGTTCTTC
-,-,TRBV7-9,TRBJ1-1,CASSPGGTEAFF,TGTGCCAGCAGCCCCGGAGGGACTGAAGCTTTCTTT
-,TRBD1,TRBV9,TRBJ2-7,CASSVANRGHEQYF,TGTGCCAGCAGCGTAGCGAACAGGGGCCACGAGCAGTACTTC
-,TRBD1,TRBV5-4,TRBJ1-6,CASSLGDRNSPLHF,TGTGCCAGCAGCTTGGGGGACAGAAATTCACCCCTCCACTTT
-,-,TRBV6-1,TRBJ2-7,CASSDTGLRYEQYF,TGTGCCAGCAGTGATACAGGGTTAAGGTACGAGCAGTACTTC
-,-,TRBV6-5,TRBJ2-1,CASIPSRSSYNEQFF,TGTGCCAGCATTCCCTCAAGGAGCTCCTACAATGAGCAGTTCTTC
once,TRBD2,TRBV11-1,TRBJ2-3,CASSTGLAGSTQYF,TGTGCCAGCAGTACGGGACTAGCGGGATCTACGCAGTATTTT
-,TRBD1,TRBV18,TRBJ1-1,CASSPIGTGSNTEAFF,TGTGCCAGCTCACCAATCGGGACAGGGTCGAACACTGAAGCTTTCTTT
-,-,TRBV9,TRBJ2-4,CASSVSYQGRDYRNIQYF,TGTGCCAGCAGCGTATCATATCAGGGAAGGGATTATCGGAACATTCAGTACTTC
-,-,TRBV6-5,TRBJ1-5,CASSRGTSLNQPQHF,TGTGCCAGCAGTCGCGGGACGTCCTTAAATCAGCCCCAGCATTTT
few,TRBD1,TRBV28,TRBJ2-3,CASKDRSTDTQYF,TGTGCCAGCAAGGACAGGTCCACAGATACGCAGTATTTT
-,TRBD2,TRBV5-1,TRBJ2-3,CASSSSGISTDTQYF,TGCGCCAGCAGCTCTAGCGGGATTAGCACAGATACGCAGTATTTT
-,-,TRBV6-1,TRBJ2-2,CASSELERELFF,TGTGCCAGCAGTGAGTTAGAGAGGGAGCTGTTTTTT
once,-,TRBV30,TRBJ1-5,CAWSSAGAQPQHF,TGTGCCTGGAGTTCGGCAGGGGCCCAGCCCCAGCATTTT
-,-,TRBV15,TRBJ1-5,CATSRAPGRNQPQHF,TGTGCCACCAGCAGAGCCCCAGGGCGCAATCAGCCCCAGCATTTT
-,TRBD2,TRBV10-3,TRBJ2-1,CAISESGGVEQFF,TGTGCCATCAGTGAGTCTGGGGGGGTTGAGCAGTTCTTC